This is a list of T cell receptor beta chains from one sample in a study of T cell responses to AZD1222 COVID-19 vaccine. Profiling relied on immunoSEQ multiplex PCR, and the TCRdb table lists in-frame clones only, not all of them. The sample has around 140,000 clones, about nine tenths seen once. Source: peripheral blood, taken on day 0 of AZD1222 vaccination. These receptors originate from an adult in good health. Each CDR3 is given with its conserved first and last residue. Each record gives: J gene, D gene, CDR3 length, clone size, V gene, CDR3 DNA, CDR3 protein. D genes are given only for firm matches. Expanded clones get a size class; other rows say once, few or many, or leave the size out.

TRBJ1-5,.,12,.,TRBV12-3/TRBV12-4,TGTGCCAGCAGTTTCGGGTTTCAGCCCCAGCATTTT,CASSFGFQPQHF
TRBJ1-2,TRBD1,15,.,TRBV5-1,TGCGCCAGCAGCTCAGGACAGGGGGCTTATAATGGCTACACCTTC,CASSSGQGAYNGYTF
TRBJ1-5,.,16,.,TRBV19,TGTGCCAGTGGCAGGTGGGGGTCGGGCGGCAATCAGCCCCAGCATTTT,CASGRWGSGGNQPQHF
TRBJ1-2,.,15,.,TRBV7-2,TGTGCCAGCAGCACCTGGGAGGGGGTGGAAAATGGCTACACCTTC,CASSTWEGVENGYTF
TRBJ2-7,TRBD2,14,.,TRBV25-1,TGTGCCAGCAGCCCAAGCGGGGGGTCCGACGAGCAGTACTTC,CASSPSGGSDEQYF
TRBJ1-1,TRBD1,12,few,TRBV30,TGTGCCTGGAGTGGGTTACAGGGGGGAGCTTTCTTT,CAWSGLQGGAFF
TRBJ1-2,.,13,.,TRBV14,TGTGCCAGCAGCCCCTTGATGGTCGGTGGCTACACCTTC,CASSPLMVGGYTF
TRBJ2-7,TRBD1,15,.,TRBV19,TGTGCCAGTAGCCTCCGGGACAGCCCTTCCTACGAGCAGTACTTC,CASSLRDSPSYEQYF
TRBJ2-1,.,18,.,TRBV5-1,TGCGCCAGCAGCTTGGTTTTAACGGGACAAAGCTCCTACAATGAGCAGTTCTTC,CASSLVLTGQSSYNEQFF
TRBJ1-2,.,16,few,TRBV21-1,TGTGCCAGCAGCAAAGGTCCAATTGCAGCTAACTATGGCTACACCTTC,CASSKGPIAANYGYTF
TRBJ1-4,.,15,once,TRBV27,TGTGCCAGCGGAGACAGCGAGGGGACTAATGAAAAACTGTTTTTT,CASGDSEGTNEKLFF
TRBJ2-7,.,13,.,TRBV6-2/TRBV6-3,TGTGCCAGCAGTGACGTAGGGCCTCAGAGGCAGTACTTC,CASSDVGPQRQYF
TRBJ1-2,TRBD1,15,.,TRBV7-9,TGTGCCAGCAGCCGTTTTGACAGGGTAAACTATGGCTACACCTTC,CASSRFDRVNYGYTF
TRBJ1-2,.,14,.,TRBV3-1/TRBV3-2,TGTGCCAGCAACGGCAGGGGTTTTAACTATGGCTACACCTTC,CASNGRGFNYGYTF
TRBJ2-5,TRBD2,15,.,TRBV13,TGTGCCAGCAGCCCCGACCGGGGACTAGCGGAGACCCAGTACTTC,CASSPDRGLAETQYF
TRBJ2-2,.,16,.,TRBV19,TGTGCCAGTAGTATAGTATCCGGGACTGAATCCGGGGAGCTGTTTTTT,CASSIVSGTESGELFF
TRBJ2-1,.,16,.,TRBV5-6,TGTGCCAGCAGCTTGGGGAGGGCTAGTTTGGAGAATGAGCAGTTCTTC,CASSLGRASLENEQFF
TRBJ1-1,TRBD1,14,.,TRBV10-3,TGTGCCATCATACAGGGGCCTCCGCACACTGAAGCTTTCTTT,CAIIQGPPHTEAFF
TRBJ2-2,.,16,.,TRBV5-4,TGTGCCAGCCGCCCCCGTCCAGGGGAATCGACCGGGGAGCTGTTTTTT,CASRPRPGESTGELFF
TRBJ2-3,.,12,.,TRBV30,TGTGCCTGGAGTCTGGGCAGGGATACGCAGTATTTT,CAWSLGRDTQYF